This is a list of T cell receptor beta chains from one sample in a study of blood T cell repertoires in COVID-19. The protocol was immunoSEQ multiplex PCR, while the TCRdb copy is restricted to in-frame clones and leaves out a portion. The repertoire includes fewer than 35,000 clones, about 80% of them detected once, and roughly 73% sits in the top ten. The sequencing sample was made of peripheral blood. The receptor source for this set is a man aged 65 to 79 with acute or convalescent COVID-19. Both conserved end residues are part of each CDR3. D genes are given only for firm matches. A clone size is listed for some rows: how often the clone was seen (once, few, many), or a class if it is expanded.

CDR3nt	CDR3aa	d_gene	j_gene	abundance	v_gene
TGTGCCAGCAGCTCGACAGGGGCTCGGGGGGAAAAACTGTTTTTT	CASSSTGARGEKLFF	TRBD1	TRBJ1-4	NA	TRBV7-9
TGTGCCTGGAGGAGGGACTACACTGAAGCTTTCTTT	CAWRRDYTEAFF	NA	TRBJ1-1	NA	TRBV30
TGTGCCAGCAGCCCGGGCGGCAGGCGGGGAGAGACCCAGTACTTC	CASSPGGRRGETQYF	NA	TRBJ2-5	once	TRBV9
TGTGCCAGCAGTGAACGTCCGGGACTAGCGGGAGTTGAGCAGTTCTTC	CASSERPGLAGVEQFF	TRBD2	TRBJ2-1	NA	TRBV28
TGTGCCAGCAGCCCTGGTACAGGGGTCGGGTCCTACGAGCAGTACTTC	CASSPGTGVGSYEQYF	TRBD1	TRBJ2-7	NA	TRBV3-1/TRBV3-2
TGCGCCAGCAGTCCCTTCCAAGAGACCCAGTACTTC	CASSPFQETQYF	NA	TRBJ2-5	NA	TRBV5-1
TGTGCCAGCTCACCCGGACAGGGGGAGAGCACCGGGGAGCTGTTTTTT	CASSPGQGESTGELFF	TRBD1	TRBJ2-2	once	TRBV18
TGTGCCAGCAGCCACCCGGGAGGGACGACCAAAAACATTCAGTACTTC	CASSHPGGTTKNIQYF	TRBD2	TRBJ2-4	NA	TRBV28
TGTGCCAGCAGCCAGGCTGTTAGCAATCAGCCCCAGCATTTT	CASSQAVSNQPQHF	NA	TRBJ1-5	NA	TRBV3-1/TRBV3-2
TGTGCCAGCAGCATGGGAGGGGGCTCCTACAATGAGCAGTTCTTC	CASSMGGGSYNEQFF	NA	TRBJ2-1	NA	TRBV5-6
TGTGCCAGCAGTTACTCGAAGGGACAGGCCTCCTACGAGCAGTACTTC	CASSYSKGQASYEQYF	TRBD1	TRBJ2-7	few	TRBV6-6
TGTGCCAGCAACACAGGGTTCGATAATGAAAAACTGTTTTTT	CASNTGFDNEKLFF	NA	TRBJ1-4	NA	TRBV9
TGTGCCAGCAGCTTCGACAGGGGTGGACAAGAGACCCAGTACTTC	CASSFDRGGQETQYF	TRBD1	TRBJ2-5	NA	TRBV7-3
TGTGCCATCAGGTTTGGACTAGCGTCTGAGCAGTTCTTC	CAIRFGLASEQFF	TRBD2	TRBJ2-1	NA	TRBV10-3
TGCAGTGCTAGTGCCCCTAACACCGGGGAGCTGTTTTTT	CSASAPNTGELFF	NA	TRBJ2-2	NA	TRBV20-1
TGTGCCAGCAGCTTAGAAAGCATCTCCTACGAGCAGTACTTC	CASSLESISYEQYF	NA	TRBJ2-7	NA	TRBV7-9
TGCGCCAGCAGCTTGGGTACAGTCACAGATACGCAGTATTTT	CASSLGTVTDTQYF	NA	TRBJ2-3	NA	TRBV5-1
TGTGCCAGCAGCAACCGTACTATTGTTAGCGGGCATGAGCAGTTCTTC	CASSNRTIVSGHEQFF	TRBD2	TRBJ2-1	NA	TRBV27
TGTGCCACCTCACGACTAGCGGGGCCCCAAGAGACCCAGTACTTC	CATSRLAGPQETQYF	TRBD2	TRBJ2-5	NA	TRBV19
TGTGCCAGCAGCGTAGATGGGGGCGGAGGAAACACCATATATTTT	CASSVDGGGGNTIYF	NA	TRBJ1-3	NA	TRBV9
TGTGCCAGCAGTAAAACAGGGGGCGAGCTTCCACCCCTCCACTTT	CASSKTGGELPPLHF	TRBD1	TRBJ1-6	NA	TRBV28
TGTGCCAGCAGCTTAGGACAGGGGGCATCGCGCAATGAGCAGTTCTTC	CASSLGQGASRNEQFF	TRBD1	TRBJ2-1	NA	TRBV11-3
TGTGCCAGCAGCCCCACCCTGGGACAGTCAAATCAGCCCCAGCATTTT	CASSPTLGQSNQPQHF	TRBD1	TRBJ1-5	once	TRBV4-2
TGTGCCAGCAGTGTTGGAGGACAGGACTCACCCCTCCACTTT	CASSVGGQDSPLHF	TRBD1	TRBJ1-6	NA	TRBV25-1
TGCGCCAGCAGCCAAGTTGAGCGGGTCAGTGAGCAGTACTTC	CASSQVERVSEQYF	NA	TRBJ2-7	NA	TRBV4-1
TGTGCCAGCAGCTCTTTATCCTACAATGAGCAGTTCTTC	CASSSLSYNEQFF	NA	TRBJ2-1	NA	TRBV11-3
TGTGCCACCAGCAGAGATTTGACAGACCAAGAGACCCAGTACTTC	CATSRDLTDQETQYF	NA	TRBJ2-5	NA	TRBV15
TGCGCCAGCAGCCCGACAGGCGGGTGGAACTATGGCTACACCTTC	CASSPTGGWNYGYTF	NA	TRBJ1-2	once	TRBV5-1
TGCGCCAGCAGCCAAGACAACAGGGGGATGGCAGATACGCAGTATTTT	CASSQDNRGMADTQYF	TRBD1	TRBJ2-3	NA	TRBV4-3
TGCGCCAGCAGCTTGTCGGAGGGCCGCCGCGAGCAGTACTTC	CASSLSEGRREQYF	NA	TRBJ2-7	once	TRBV5-1
TGCGCCGGGCCTGTTGCGGGGGGGTACAATGAGCAGTTCTTC	CAGPVAGGYNEQFF	TRBD2	TRBJ2-1	NA	TRBV23-1